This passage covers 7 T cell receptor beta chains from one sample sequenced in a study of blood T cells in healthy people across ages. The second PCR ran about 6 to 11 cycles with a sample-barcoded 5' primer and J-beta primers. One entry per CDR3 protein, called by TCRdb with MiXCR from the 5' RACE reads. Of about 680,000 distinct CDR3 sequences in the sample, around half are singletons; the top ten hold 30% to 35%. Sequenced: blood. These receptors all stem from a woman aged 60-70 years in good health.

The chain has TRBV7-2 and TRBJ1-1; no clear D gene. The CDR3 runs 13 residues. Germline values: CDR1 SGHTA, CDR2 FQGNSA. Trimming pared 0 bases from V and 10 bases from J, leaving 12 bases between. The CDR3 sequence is CASSLASLSGAFF. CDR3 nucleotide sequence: TGTGCCAGCAGCTTAGCGTCTTTATCGGGAGCTTTCTTT.

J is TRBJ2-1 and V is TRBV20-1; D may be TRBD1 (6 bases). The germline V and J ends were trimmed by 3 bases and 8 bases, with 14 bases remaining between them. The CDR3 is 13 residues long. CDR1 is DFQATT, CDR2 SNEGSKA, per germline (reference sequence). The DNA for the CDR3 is TGCAGTGCTAGGTTGTGGGGGCGGGATGAGCAGTTCTTC. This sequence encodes CSARLWGRDEQFF.

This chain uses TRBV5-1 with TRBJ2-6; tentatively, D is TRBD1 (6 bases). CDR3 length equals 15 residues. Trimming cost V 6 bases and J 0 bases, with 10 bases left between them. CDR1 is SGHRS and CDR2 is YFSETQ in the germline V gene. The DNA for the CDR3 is TGCGCCAGCACCACAGGGAACTCTGGGGCCAACGTCCTGACTTTC. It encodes CASTTGNSGANVLTF.

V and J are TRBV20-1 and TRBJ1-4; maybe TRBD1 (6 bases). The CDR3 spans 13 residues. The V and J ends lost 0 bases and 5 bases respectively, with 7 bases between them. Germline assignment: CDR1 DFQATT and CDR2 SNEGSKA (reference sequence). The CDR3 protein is CSARDQGNEKLFF. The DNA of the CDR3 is TGCAGTGCTAGAGATCAGGGGAATGAAAAACTGTTTTTT.

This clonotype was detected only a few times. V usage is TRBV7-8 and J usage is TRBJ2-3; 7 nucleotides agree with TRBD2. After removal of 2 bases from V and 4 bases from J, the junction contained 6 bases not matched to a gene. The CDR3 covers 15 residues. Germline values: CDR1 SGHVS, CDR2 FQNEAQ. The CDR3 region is CASSLTGGMADTQYF. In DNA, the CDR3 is TGTGCCAGCAGCTTAACGGGAGGAATGGCAGATACGCAGTATTTT.

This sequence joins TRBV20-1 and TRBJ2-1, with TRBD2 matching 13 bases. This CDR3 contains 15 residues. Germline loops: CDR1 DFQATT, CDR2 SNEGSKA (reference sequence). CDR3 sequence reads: CSVEVGLAGANEQFF. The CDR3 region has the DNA TGCAGCGTAGAGGTAGGACTAGCGGGAGCAAATGAGCAGTTCTTC.

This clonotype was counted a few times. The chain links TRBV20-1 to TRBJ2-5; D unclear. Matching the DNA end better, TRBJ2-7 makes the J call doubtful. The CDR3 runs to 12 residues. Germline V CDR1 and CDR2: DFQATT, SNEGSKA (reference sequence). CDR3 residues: CSAPTQGYEQYF. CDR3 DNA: TGCAGTGCTCCCACCCAAGGCTACGAGCAGTACTTC.